This entry lists 3 T cell receptor beta chains sequenced from one sample in a study of T cells in Graves' hyperthyroidism and ophthalmopathy. Amplified TCR beta CDR3 regions came from RNA transcripts. HTBI primers were employed in a first-round RT-PCR of the TCR CDR3. TCRdb reanalysed the multiplex PCR reads using MiXCR and keeps one entry per CDR3 protein. The sample includes about 360,000 distinct CDR3 sequences, less than 15% of them seen just once. The specimen was blood. These receptor sequences come from a woman under 30 with Graves' hyperthyroidism.

This clonotype was counted at least ten times. The gene calls are TRBV5-1 and TRBJ2-1; 13 nucleotides agree with TRBD2. The CDR3 is 16 residues long. V trimming: 4 bases; J trimming: 5 bases; junction bases outside the gene matches: 6. The V gene's germline CDR1 is SGHRS and CDR2 YFSETQ. CDR3 region: CASSPSTSGGHNEQFF. CDR3 nucleotide sequence: TGCGCCAGCAGCCCCTCGACTAGCGGGGGGCACAATGAGCAGTTCTTC.

This clonotype was seen at least ten times. The CDR3 DNA follows: TGTGCCTGGAGTTACTCCGCCAATCAGCCCCAGCATTTT. This gives the protein CAWSYSANQPQHF. The rearrangement uses TRBV30 and TRBJ1-5; D is unresolved. The CDR3 length is 13 residues. Trimming stripped 2 bases from V and 3 bases from J, with 8 bases between. Looked up from germline, CDR1 is GTSNPN and CDR2 is SVGIG (reference sequence).

This clonotype was recorded many times. The CDR3 coding sequence is TGTGCCAGCAGTGAGACAGCAAATCCGAGCTCCTATAATTCACCCCTCCACTTT. Amino acid sequence: CASSETANPSSYNSPLHF. The chain recombines TRBV6-1 with TRBJ1-6, with D possibly matching TRBD1 (5 bases). CDR3 length equals 18 residues. Germline V gene lookup returns CDR1 MNHNS and CDR2 SASEGT. V shed 3 bases and J shed 0 bases, with 15 bases lying between them.